A selection of T cell receptor beta chains follows, all from one sample in a study of shared clonotypes between healthy human individuals. Here immunoSEQ multiplex PCR was the method, and the copy in TCRdb shows in-frame clones only, minus some. The sample has nearly 2 million clones, over 85% seen once. What was sequenced was naive CD8+ T cells sorted from blood. The source of these receptors is a man in his late teens or twenties in good health. The CDR3 runs from the conserved cysteine through the conserved F or W. D genes are given only for firm matches. Clone size is given for some rows only: seen once, a few or many times, or a class if the clone is expanded.

-	TRBD1	TRBJ2-7	TRBV30	TGTGCCTGGAGTGTGGGGGACAGAGCCTACGAGCAGTACTTC	CAWSVGDRAYEQYF
-	-	TRBJ2-1	TRBV7-9	TGTGCCAGCAGGGCCACTTCCTACAATGAGCAGTTCTTC	CASRATSYNEQFF
-	TRBD2	TRBJ2-1	TRBV9	TGTGCCAGCAGCGTAGTTCCTAGCGGGGTGAATGAGCAGTTCTTC	CASSVVPSGVNEQFF
-	TRBD1	TRBJ1-1	TRBV28	TGTGCCAGCAGTTTTTTGTCCCATGACAGGGTGAACACTGAAGCTTTCTTT	CASSFLSHDRVNTEAFF
-	-	TRBJ2-6	TRBV5-5	TGTGCCAGCAGCTTTTGGGTCTCTGGGGCCAACGTCCTGACTTTC	CASSFWVSGANVLTF
-	-	TRBJ2-3	TRBV19	TGTGCCAGTAGTAGCTACACCAGCACAGATACGCAGTATTTT	CASSSYTSTDTQYF
-	-	TRBJ2-5	TRBV27	TGTGCCAGCAGTTGGACCAGGGAAGAGACCCAGTACTTC	CASSWTREETQYF
few	TRBD2	TRBJ2-2	TRBV10-1	TGCGCCAGCAGTGAGTTGCGGGAGGTCACCGGGGAGCTGTTTTTT	CASSELREVTGELFF
-	TRBD1	TRBJ2-7	TRBV10-2	TGCGCCAGCAGTGTCAGGGGGCTCAACGAGCAGTACTTC	CASSVRGLNEQYF
-	TRBD2	TRBJ2-2	TRBV30	TGTGCCTGGGTAGGACTAGACCCCGGGGAGCTGTTTTTT	CAWVGLDPGELFF
-	-	TRBJ2-7	TRBV5-1	TGCGCCAGCAGCTTGTATCAGGGCGGGTACGAGCAGTACTTC	CASSLYQGGYEQYF